This TCR beta chain comes out of a study of identical twins. Study-wide results and caveats: For cord blood, abundant beta clonotypes had fewer insertions, unlike memory repertoires, which showed none. Models underpredicted monozygotic twin sharing of out-of-frame TCR alpha.

TCRdb redid the calling of the 5' RACE reads with MiXCR, one entry per CDR3 protein. The sample lists about 690,000 distinct CDR3 sequences, over 5% occurring once. The V segment lost 5 bases and the J segment 7 bases; nucleotides outside the gene matches: 9. This CDR3 has 15 residues. Germline V lookup: CDR1 SGHTA, CDR2 FQGNSA. This clonotype has just a few counts. Its antigen is not identified. The chain uses TRBV7-2 and TRBJ2-7; 12 positions agree with TRBD2. Material: naive T cells sorted from blood. The receptor's source is a man between 18 and 35 years old in good health. CDR3 coding DNA: TGTGCCAGCAGCAGATCTAGCGGGAGGGCTGGAGAGCAGTACTTC. Translating gives CASSRSSGRAGEQYF.